The clone carrying this T cell receptor beta chain was found many times. This entry comes from a study of T-cell reconstitution after alpha-beta-depleted transplantation in children. The library targeted TCRbeta and was prepared with unique molecular identifiers. Using its own MiXCR run on the PCR reads, TCRdb lists one record per CDR3 protein. The sample records over 85,000 distinct CDR3 sequences, approximately 6% being singletons. V shed 3 bases and J shed 2 bases, with 16 bases lying between them. The germline V gene has CDR1 MDHEN and CDR2 SYDVKM. This CDR3 has 16 amino acids. V is TRBV28 and J is TRBJ2-5, with a tentative D call TRBD1 (6 bases). The sequence came from a female patient between 2 and 15 years old who had a stem cell transplant for Fanconi anemia, so the T cells may come from the graft donor. Sequenced here: PBMCs, mostly from graft donor cells, sampled 60 days after TCRalphabeta/CD19-depleted stem cell transplant. Here the CDR3 DNA reads TGTGCCAGCAGTTTCTCGACAGGAAACAGTCAAGAGACCCAGTACTTC. It specifies CASSFSTGNSQETQYF.